This T cell receptor beta chain was recovered during a study of T cells in localized non-small cell lung cancer. Clones were read by immunoSEQ multiplex PCR, and TCRdb kept only the in-frame ones, dropping some. The sample shows several hundred clones, 21% of them seen only once. This CDR3 has 15 amino acids. Germline V gives CDR1 MDHEN, CDR2 SYDVKM. The V gene lost 4 bases and the J gene lost 3 bases, with 13 bases spanning the gap. Sample: lung tumor tissue, taken before any cancer treatment. This TCR was sampled from a man aged 35-69 years with stage I squamous cell lung carcinoma. V is TRBV28 and J is TRBJ1-3, with D possibly matching TRBD1 (5 bases). This CDR3 reads CASSSPSGVGNTIYF. CDR3 bases: TGTGCCAGCAGTTCTCCCTCGGGGGTTGGAAACACCATATATTTT. Full variable domain (rest looked up from reference TRBV28 and TRBJ1-3): DVKVTQSSRYLVKRTGEKVFLECVQDMDHENMFWYRQDPGLGLRLIYFSYDVKMKEKGDIPEGYSVSREKKERFSLILESASTNQTSMYLCASSSPSGVGNTIYFGEGSWLTVV.